This TCR beta chain was captured by sequencing in a study of blood T cell repertoires in COVID-19 (dated by TCRdb to about 2020). For the wider study: Samples from collaborators originated in the United States, Italy and Spain and spanned both the acute and convalescent phases of COVID-19. The material from the prospective study consisted of cDNA or gDNA derived from T cells, B-cell-depleted T cells, or PBMCs. The samples were drawn from the first 160 participants of the ongoing ImmuneRACE study and from more than 1,000 subjects provided by 6 global collaborators. Deeply sampled blood TCRbeta repertoires from subjects exposed to, actively infected with, or recovered from COVID-19 were included in the dataset. The repertoires were made available in a free public database intended to serve as a resource for research on the immune response to SARS-CoV-2. Sample metadata almost always included a de-identified subject ID, COVID-19 status, age in years and sex. Where HLA class I and class II types were available, the types were taken from metadata supplied by the sample provider, not from assay-based typing.

Note on this clone: Its recognized antigen is unknown. Qualities for individual bases were not recorded, and no much larger clone is one base off.

Study-level results and caveats: How much clinical and demographic metadata was included differed by source and by participant, and the metadata was provided uncurated.

The collaborating institutions used their own protocols to collect whole blood in K2EDTA tubes. Collaborator samples were shipped for TCRbeta analysis as frozen whole blood, isolated PBMCs, or DNA extracted from either sample type. The immunoSEQ Assay, a bias-controlled multiplex PCR, was used to amplify TCRbeta CDR3 regions from genomic DNA. The authors processed their data as follows. Nucleated cell counts per sample were estimated from amplification of reference gene primers within the assay. Sequence reads were collapsed and filtered to measure the absolute abundance of every unique TCRbeta CDR3 rearrangement. For each sample, productive Simpson clonality was calculated as the square root of Simpson's diversity index across productive rearrangements. TCRdb's version of the immuneACCESS table is confined to in-frame rearrangements and falls short of the full clone set. An unresolved V gene accounts for under half of the shortfall where checked; the remainder is of unknown origin. V and J calls and clone size are given by that table; D and trimming were obtained from the DNA. The sample has tens of thousands of clones on record, less than 85% of them singletons. About 19% of the sample rests with the top ten.

At the junction V is shortened by 3 bases and J by 6 bases, with 12 bases in between. Based on the germline V gene, the CDR1 and CDR2 sequences are SGHAT and FQNNGV. Inclusive of the bounding cysteine and phenylalanine, the CDR3 is 15 residues long. Only the CDR3 portion is preserved as DNA: 45 bases, with reading frame beginning at the first base. Sequencing was carried out using peripheral blood. The source of this sequence is a woman of 80 years or more with acute or convalescent COVID-19. The V gene is TRBV11-2 and the J gene is TRBJ1-6; the D gene is perhaps TRBD1, from 6 matching bases. The CDR3 region has the sequence CASSLGWTVNSPLHF. The nucleotide sequence reads TGTGCCAGCAGCTTGGGGTGGACAGTTAATTCACCCCTCCACTTT.